Listed below are T cell receptor beta chains from one sample, sequenced in a study of cytomegalovirus exposure and HLA in healthy donors. Data came from immunoSEQ multiplex PCR; TCRdb stores just in-frame clones and leaves some out. The sample lists some 120,000 clones; 82% were seen once. The specimen was PBMCs. These receptors all come from a man aged 25 to 45 in good health and CMV-seropositive. CDR3s include the opening cysteine and the closing phenylalanine or tryptophan. The D gene is left open where the match is weak. Part of the rows lack a size; the others show once, few, many or a class for expanded clones.

>TRBV6-5|TRBD1|TRBJ1-1|few
CASSEEGTGLEAFF
TGTGCCAGCAGTGAAGAGGGGACAGGTCTTGAAGCTTTCTTT
>TRBV30|-|TRBJ1-6|-
CACSTGPRKNSPLHF
TGTGCCTGCTCGACAGGCCCCCGGAAAAATTCACCCCTCCACTTT
>TRBV7-9|-|TRBJ2-3|-
CASSLTAAVDTQYF
TGTGCCAGCAGCTTAACGGCTGCGGTAGATACGCAGTATTTT
>TRBV28|-|TRBJ2-3|-
CASGVLTDTQYF
TGTGCCAGCGGTGTACTCACAGATACGCAGTATTTT
>TRBV18|-|TRBJ2-1|-
CASSGGANNEQFF
TGTGCCAGCTCAGGGGGGGCGAACAATGAGCAGTTCTTC
>TRBV7-9|-|TRBJ1-1|-
CASRRSEAEAFF
TGTGCCAGCAGACGGTCCGAAGCTGAAGCTTTCTTT
>TRBV5-1|TRBD2|TRBJ2-5|-
CASSFTLAGEETQYF
TGCGCCAGCAGCTTCACTCTAGCGGGAGAAGAGACCCAGTACTTC
>TRBV7-3|-|TRBJ1-2|-
CASSLEWGNGYTF
TGTGCCAGCAGCCTGGAGTGGGGCAATGGCTACACCTTC
>TRBV5-1|-|TRBJ2-5|-
CASSLVPPGVGETQYF
TGCGCCAGCAGCTTGGTCCCCCCAGGGGTGGGGGAGACCCAGTACTTC
>TRBV15|-|TRBJ2-3|-
CATSRGQAFADTQYF
TGTGCCACCAGCAGAGGTCAGGCCTTTGCAGATACGCAGTATTTT
>TRBV11-2|-|TRBJ1-4|-
CASSFTTYEKLFF
TGTGCCAGCAGCTTCACGACATATGAAAAACTGTTTTTT
>TRBV15|TRBD1|TRBJ1-2|once
CATRRQGPYGYTF
TGTGCCACACGACGACAGGGCCCCTATGGCTACACCTTC
>TRBV2|-|TRBJ2-4|-
CASSALVQGNIQYF
TGTGCCAGCAGTGCCCTAGTGCAGGGTAACATTCAGTACTTC
>TRBV4-2|TRBD2|TRBJ2-3|once
CASSHARLAVTDTQYF
TGTGCCAGCAGCCACGCCCGACTAGCGGTCACAGATACGCAGTATTTT
>TRBV29-1|-|TRBJ1-2|-
CSVETTAGNYGYTF
TGCAGCGTTGAAACGACAGCTGGGAACTATGGCTACACCTTC
>TRBV18|-|TRBJ2-7|-
CASSPRASSYEQYF
TGTGCCAGCTCACCACGAGCGAGCTCCTACGAGCAGTACTTC
>TRBV7-2|TRBD1|TRBJ2-3|once
CASSLGQAVDTQYF
TGTGCCAGCAGCTTGGGACAGGCCGTAGATACGCAGTATTTT
>TRBV7-9|-|TRBJ1-2|once
CASSSRQAGYTF
TGTGCCAGCAGCTCTCGACAGGCCGGCTACACCTTC
>TRBV15|-|TRBJ2-1|once
CATSRDVRNEQFF
TGTGCCACCAGCAGAGATGTCAGGAATGAGCAGTTCTTC
>TRBV5-1|TRBD1|TRBJ2-7|-
CASSPGQGMPSYEQYF
TGCGCCAGCAGCCCGGGACAGGGAATGCCCTCCTACGAGCAGTACTTC
>TRBV10-3|-|TRBJ2-7|-
CATMGGRSYEQYF
TGTGCCACCATGGGGGGGCGCTCTTACGAGCAGTACTTC
>TRBV19|-|TRBJ1-2|-
CASSADRRGDYGYTF
TGTGCCAGTAGTGCCGACAGGAGAGGGGACTATGGCTACACCTTC
>TRBV7-9|TRBD1|TRBJ1-1|-
CASPRGQVNTEAFF
TGTGCCAGCCCGAGGGGGCAGGTTAACACTGAAGCTTTCTTT
>TRBV7-2|-|TRBJ2-4|-
CASSEQGNIQYF
TGTGCCAGCAGCGAACAGGGAAACATTCAGTACTTC
>TRBV11-3|TRBD2|TRBJ2-1|-
CASSLAGRYDEQFF
TGTGCCAGCAGCCTAGCGGGGAGGTACGATGAGCAGTTCTTC
>TRBV20-1|-|TRBJ2-3|few
CSAPRGDTQYF
TGCAGTGCTCCTAGAGGAGATACGCAGTATTTT
>TRBV5-5|TRBD1|TRBJ2-1|once
CASSRGTGRYNEQFF
TGTGCCAGCAGCCGAGGGACAGGGAGATACAATGAGCAGTTCTTC
>TRBV29-1|-|TRBJ2-1|-
CSVEESPYSEQFF
TGCAGCGTTGAAGAATCACCCTATAGTGAGCAGTTCTTC
>TRBV7-6|TRBD1|TRBJ1-1|few
CASRPPGQGTLAFF
TGTGCCAGCAGACCCCCGGGACAGGGTACATTGGCTTTCTTT
>TRBV2|-|TRBJ1-6|-
CASSDSGAFGSPLHF
TGTGCCAGCAGTGATTCAGGGGCCTTTGGATCACCCCTCCACTTT
>TRBV28|TRBD1|TRBJ2-7|-
CASSRDRIYEQYF
TGTGCCAGCAGCCGGGACAGGATCTACGAGCAGTACTTC
>TRBV6-6|-|TRBJ1-5|once
CASSYQNIQPQHF
TGTGCCAGCAGTTACCAGAACATTCAGCCCCAGCATTTT
>TRBV4-2|TRBD1|TRBJ1-6|medium-sized
CASSQEQGKSPLHF
TGTGCCAGCAGCCAAGAACAGGGGAAATCACCCCTCCACTTT
>TRBV9|TRBD1|TRBJ2-5|-
CASSVALPAPGQDFLGQETQYF
TGTGCCAGCAGCGTAGCCCTACCCGCTCCAGGACAGGACTTTTTAGGCCAAGAGACCCAGTACTTC
>TRBV7-3|TRBD1|TRBJ2-7|-
CASSRQGQGAYEQYF
TGTGCCAGCAGCCGCCAGGGACAGGGCGCCTACGAGCAGTACTTC
>TRBV15|TRBD1|TRBJ1-4|once
CATSAKGTVNEKLFF
TGTGCCACCAGCGCAAAGGGGACAGTTAATGAAAAACTGTTTTTT
>TRBV29-1|-|TRBJ2-3|few
CSSRTGTDTQYF
TGCAGCTCAAGAACAGGGACGGATACGCAGTATTTT
>TRBV10-3|-|TRBJ1-1|once
CAISTGWANTEAFF
TGTGCCATCAGTACTGGTTGGGCGAACACTGAAGCTTTCTTT
>TRBV5-1|TRBD2|TRBJ2-1|-
CASSSGLQSTSGRPFSYNEQFF
TGCGCCAGCAGCTCTGGGCTCCAGTCGACTAGCGGGAGGCCTTTCTCCTACAATGAGCAGTTCTTC
>TRBV5-1|TRBD2|TRBJ2-1|once
CASSLGVSGSVNEQFF
TGCGCCAGCAGCTTGGGGGTTAGCGGGAGTGTGAATGAGCAGTTCTTC
>TRBV10-3|-|TRBJ1-1|-
CAISGPGWGTEAFF
TGTGCCATCAGTGGTCCGGGGTGGGGAACTGAAGCTTTCTTT
>TRBV5-4|-|TRBJ1-2|once
CASRRDTF
TGTGCCAGCAGGAGGGACACCTTC
>TRBV7-2|TRBD2|TRBJ2-3|-
CASSPRTRGTDTQYF
TGTGCCAGCAGCCCCCGGACTAGGGGCACAGATACGCAGTATTTT
>TRBV28|TRBD1|TRBJ1-1|-
CASSQPRAGGERNTEAFF
TGTGCCAGCAGTCAACCCAGGGCAGGGGGCGAGAGGAACACTGAAGCTTTCTTT
>TRBV5-1|TRBD1|TRBJ1-2|-
CASSFLTGGATLHGYTF
TGCGCCAGCAGCTTTTTAACAGGGGGCGCGACTCTTCATGGCTACACCTTC
>TRBV2|TRBD1|TRBJ1-1|once
CASSTSSTGGSLGSEAFF
TGTGCCAGCAGCACCTCCTCGACAGGGGGCTCCCTGGGGTCTGAAGCTTTCTTT
>TRBV12-5|-|TRBJ1-2|-
CASGLVFPRGYGYTF
TGTGCTAGTGGTTTGGTATTCCCTAGGGGCTATGGCTACACCTTC
>TRBV6-5|TRBD2|TRBJ2-1|-
CASSLRLAVNNEQFF
TGTGCCAGCAGTTTACGGCTAGCGGTAAACAATGAGCAGTTCTTC
>TRBV28|TRBD1|TRBJ1-3|-
CASSFLGGGNTIYF
TGTGCCAGCAGTTTCTTAGGGGGCGGAAACACCATATATTTT
>TRBV28|TRBD2|TRBJ2-5|-
CGPGLARQETQYF
TGTGGGCCGGGACTAGCGAGACAAGAGACCCAGTACTTC
>TRBV19|-|TRBJ1-6|-
CASSAHQGNSPLHF
TGTGCCAGTAGTGCGCACCAGGGGAATTCACCCCTCCACTTT
>TRBV6-5|-|TRBJ1-6|-
CASSYTRGSSPLHF
TGTGCCAGCAGTTACACCCGAGGGAGTTCACCCCTCCACTTT
>TRBV6-5|-|TRBJ1-3|-
CASSAGNSGNTIYF
TGTGCCAGCAGCGCAGGGAATTCTGGAAACACCATATATTTT